Described below is a single TCR beta chain sequence and its context. This record belongs to a study of T cell clonotyping in hematopoietic cell transplantation. Indicated time point: recipient sample about 28 days before transplant, after cytoreduction. From germline, CDR1 is LGHNA and CDR2 YNFKEQ. Trimming cost V 7 bases and J 1 base, with 18 bases left between them. The CDR3 length is 16 residues. Libraries were prepared by immunoSEQ multiplex PCR; TCRdb keeps only in-frame clonotypes and omits some of them. The sample has about 13,000 clones; around four fifths are singletons. The sequence was obtained from a man aged 60 to 69 with acute myeloid leukemia. Some clones in this sample may be carry-over from other donors' samples. Sample: peripheral blood mononuclear cells, taken before stem cell transplant. This rearrangement joins TRBV4-2 to TRBJ2-3; TRBD1 might be the D (6 bases). Here the CDR3 reads CASTPGRGTRTDTQYF. The CDR3 DNA sequence: TGTGCCAGCACCCCGGGAAGGGGGACCCGCACAGATACGCAGTATTTT.